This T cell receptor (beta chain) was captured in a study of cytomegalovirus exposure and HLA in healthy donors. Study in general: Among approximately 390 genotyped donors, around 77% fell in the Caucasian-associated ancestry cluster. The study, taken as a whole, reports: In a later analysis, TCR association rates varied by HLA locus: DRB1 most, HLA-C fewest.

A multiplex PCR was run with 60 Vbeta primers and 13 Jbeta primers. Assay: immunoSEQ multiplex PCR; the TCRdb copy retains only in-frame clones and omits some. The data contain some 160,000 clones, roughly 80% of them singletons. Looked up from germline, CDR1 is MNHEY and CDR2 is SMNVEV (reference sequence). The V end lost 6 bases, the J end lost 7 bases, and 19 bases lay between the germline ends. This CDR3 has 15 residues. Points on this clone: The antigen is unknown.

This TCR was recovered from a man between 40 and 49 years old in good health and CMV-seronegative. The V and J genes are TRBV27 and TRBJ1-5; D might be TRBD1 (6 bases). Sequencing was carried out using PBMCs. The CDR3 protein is CASRRGTGYVQPQHF. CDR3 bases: TGTGCCAGCAGGCGAGGCACAGGGTATGTGCAGCCCCAGCATTTT.